This T cell receptor (beta chain) was identified in a study of T-cell memory formation after mild COVID-19. Study results and caveats: Clones which contracted sat mainly in CM and EM if CD4+, and in EMRA if CD8+.

Notes on this clonotype: The target antigen is unknown.

TCRdb ran MiXCR on the 5' RACE reads and lists one entry per CDR3 protein. The repertoire holds about 470,000 distinct CDR3 sequences, with 18% as singletons. This CDR3 comprises 16 residues. Germline CDR1 and CDR2: SGHTA and FQGNSA. Trimming removed 3 bases at V and 1 base at J, with 10 bases between. The sample consisted of PBMCs or a T cell subset sorted from them (not recorded which). This TCR derives from an adult woman who had mild COVID-19 (a few samples of this study predate the infection). Cell type and time point are not known. The chain joins TRBV7-2 to TRBJ1-6; D is perhaps TRBD1 (5 bases). The CDR3, as DNA: TGTGCCAGCAGCTTCCAACCAGGGTCCTATAATTCACCCCTCCACTTT. Its protein is CASSFQPGSYNSPLHF.